The T cell receptor (beta chain) under discussion was sequenced for a study of T-cell memory formation after mild COVID-19 listed by TCRdb under 2021. Regarding the complete study: TCR sequence clusters from the two donors were found to be largely donor specific. In a couple of donors, T-cell clones that expanded and contracted after mild COVID-19 were tracked by sequencing TCRalpha and TCRbeta repertoires over time. The cohort comprised two young, previously healthy adult volunteers, one female and one male. The paper as a whole reports these results and caveats: The study included only a couple of mild cases, and larger cohorts that include severe cases with pre-infection samples were judged to be necessary. Contracting CD4+ clones were located mainly in the CM and EM memory subsets, whereas CD8+ clones were found to be enriched in EMRA. The second-wave clones that peaked on day 37 were not confirmed to be SARS-CoV-2 specific. Some responding clones were found in pre-infection memory, which suggests that pre-existing cross-reactive memory T cells took part in the SARS-CoV-2 response. Clones contracting from day 15 to 85 had balanced CD4/CD8 phenotypes, while a second wave expanding from day 15 to 37 was biased towards CD4+.

In regard to this clonotype: No cognate antigen has been identified for it. The junction does not match germline at one end; this may be a read error.

PBMCs were isolated by Ficoll-Paque density gradient centrifugation. Measured from the cysteine to the phenylalanine, the CDR3 is 14 residues long. Only CDR3 DNA remains: 42 bases, in frame from the first base. CDR1 is given as SQVTM and CDR2 as ANQGSEA, both from the germline V gene. Sequencing used an Illumina NovaSeq 6000. Using 5'RACE with constant-segment primers, TCRalpha and TCRbeta cDNA libraries were constructed, with sample barcodes and unique molecular identifiers added in the process. RNA was extracted from every sample with Trizol reagent. Libraries were amplified in two PCR steps, with a second sample barcode and Illumina TruSeq adapters added in the second step. The libraries were sequenced on an Illumina NovaSeq using 2 x 150 bp paired-end reads. In the original analysis: Reads were demultiplexed and collapsed into UMI-guided consensus sequences with migec v1.2.7. Using mixcr v2.1.11, UMI consensuses were aligned to TRA and TRB V and J templates and then assembled into clonotypes. A clonotype was counted as expanded or contracted only when both edgeR and NoisET called the clonotype significant, with the noise models trained on biological replicates. For edgeR calls, the thresholds were a false discovery rate-adjusted p below 0.01 and a log2 fold-change of 1. PCA with hierarchical clustering of max-normalized trajectories of the 1000 most abundant clonotypes was used as exploratory dynamics analysis. Each responding clone was given a CD4 or CD8 phenotype based on the CD4+ and CD8+ repertoires, which had been sequenced separately. Clones were called with MiXCR by TCRdb after fastp trimmed the public reads at Q25, and only in-frame beta chains were retained. Each CDR3 protein appears once, grouped with its most common genes and DNA. These V and J calls rely on TCRdb rather than the paper's analysis. Here the sample has under 350,000 distinct CDR3 sequences; 15% to 20% occur a single time. The ten largest account for 22% of the sample.

This receptor chain uses TRBV29-1 and TRBJ2-1, and TRBD1 matches 9 of the central bases. The sequencing input was PBMCs or a T cell subset sorted from them (not recorded which). The receptor's source is a man aged 18 to 30 who had mild COVID-19 (a few samples of this study predate the infection). The sample titles of this study are shuffled in the database, so cell type and time point are left out; the donor was told from shared clones. The nucleotides are TGCAGCGTGGAAGGACAGGGGAGGAACAATGAGCAGTTCTTC. Its protein product is CSVEGQGRNNEQFF.